These T cell receptor beta chains were read from a single sample in a study of blood T cells in healthy people across ages. A single record per CDR3 protein comes from TCRdb applying MiXCR to the 5' RACE reads. The sample comprises 1.5 million to 2 million distinct CDR3 sequences, 28% of which are singletons, and 7.7% rests with the top ten. The material sequenced was blood. These receptors all come from a woman in her twenties or thirties in good health. Each CDR3 is given with its conserved first and last residue. Fields, in order: V gene, J gene, D gene, clone size, CDR3 DNA, CDR3 protein. The D gene is left open where the match is weak. Only some rows state a clone size, as once, few, many or a class for expanded clones.

TRBV4-1	TRBJ1-6	-	-	TGCGCCAGCAGCCAAGTGTTCACAGGGTACAATTCACCCCTCCACTTT	CASSQVFTGYNSPLHF
TRBV20-1	TRBJ2-1	-	many	TGCAGTGCGGCCTACAATGAGCAGTTCTTC	CSAAYNEQFF
TRBV5-5	TRBJ1-2	TRBD1	many	TGTGCCAGCAGCCGAGGGTTGACAGGGGATGGCTACACCTTC	CASSRGLTGDGYTF
TRBV7-3	TRBJ2-1	TRBD2	-	TGTGCCAGCAGCTTAGGGCGAGCGGGGACGTTAGCCAAAAACATGCAGTTCTTC	CASSLGRAGTLAKNMQFF
TRBV11-2	TRBJ1-1	-	-	TGTGCCAGCAGCTACGTCTCCTACGGCACTGAAGTTTTCTTT	CASSYVSYGTEVFF
TRBV5-1	TRBJ2-5	-	many	TGCGCCAGCAGCTACGCCTCCGCGGACGAGACCCAGTACTTC	CASSYASADETQYF
TRBV2	TRBJ2-1	-	-	TGTGCCAGCAGTGAAGGGACCCTTTTCTACAATGAGCAGTTCTTC	CASSEGTLFYNEQFF
TRBV6-4	TRBJ2-1	TRBD1	many	TGTGCCAGCAGCAACCCTACTCGGACAGGGCGGGGTGAGCAGTTCTTC	CASSNPTRTGRGEQFF
TRBV4-3	TRBJ2-3	-	-	TGCGCCAGCAGCCGAGGTCTTTCAGATACGCAGTATTTT	CASSRGLSDTQYF
TRBV20-1	TRBJ2-1	TRBD2	-	TGCAGTGCTAGAGGGGCTAGCGGGAGCTACAATGAGCAGTTCTTC	CSARGASGSYNEQFF
TRBV20-1	TRBJ2-7	-	many	TGCAGTGCCCAAAGGGCCCTTTACGAGCAGTACTTC	CSAQRALYEQYF
TRBV20-1	TRBJ1-5	-	-	TGCAGTGCCGTCAGGGGAGCGGGCAATCAGCCCCAGCATTTT	CSAVRGAGNQPQHF
TRBV6-5	TRBJ1-1	-	-	TGTGCCAGCATCCCCCCTGCAGGGAGGAACACTGAAGCTTTCTTT	CASIPPAGRNTEAFF
TRBV27	TRBJ2-1	TRBD1	-	TGTGCCAGCAGTTCCCCGGGACAGATTTACAATGAGCACTTCTTC	CASSSPGQIYNEHFF
TRBV6-5	TRBJ1-1	-	-	TGTGCCAGCAGTTACTCGATTTCTCCAGGGTTCGAAGCTTTCTTT	CASSYSISPGFEAFF
TRBV20-1	TRBJ1-4	-	-	TGCAGTGCTCCCCTTGGAGGGTTAGGAGAAAAACTGTTTTTT	CSAPLGGLGEKLFF
TRBV5-1	TRBJ1-6	TRBD1	few	TGCGCCAGCAGCTACCGGGACAGGGTGAATTCACCCCTCCACTTT	CASSYRDRVNSPLHF